This T cell receptor (beta chain) was observed in a study of control samples from healthy donors and cancer patients. This CDR3 spans 16 amino acids. Germline CDR1 is MGHRA and CDR2 is YSYEKL. Trimming shortened V by 4 bases and J by 8 bases, and 20 bases separated the two germline ends. Here immunoSEQ multiplex PCR was the method, and the copy in TCRdb shows in-frame clones only, minus some. Of about 50,000 clones listed, about 93% are singletons. The sample consisted of PBMCs. The rearrangement uses TRBV4-1 and TRBJ1-4, with D perhaps TRBD1 (6 bases). The clonotype comes from a woman in her forties or fifties with head and neck cancer. The CDR3 is CASSLTGLIAGEKLFF. For the CDR3, the DNA is TGCGCCAGCAGCCTGACAGGACTCATCGCGGGGGAAAAACTGTTTTTT.